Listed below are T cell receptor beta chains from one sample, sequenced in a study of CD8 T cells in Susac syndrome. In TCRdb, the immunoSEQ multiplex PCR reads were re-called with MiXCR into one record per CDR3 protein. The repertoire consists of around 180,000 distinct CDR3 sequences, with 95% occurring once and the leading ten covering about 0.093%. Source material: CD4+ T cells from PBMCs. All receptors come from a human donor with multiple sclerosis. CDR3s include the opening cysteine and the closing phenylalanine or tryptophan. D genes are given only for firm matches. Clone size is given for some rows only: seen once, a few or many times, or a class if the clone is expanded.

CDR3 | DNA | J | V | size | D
CASEKGHGTDTQYF | TGTGCCAGCGAGAAGGGGCATGGCACAGATACGCAGTATTTT | TRBJ2-3 | TRBV11-2 | . | .
CASSSLGEDFF | TGTGCCAGCAGCTCCCTTGGCGAAGATTTCTTT | TRBJ1-1 | TRBV7-9 | . | .
CASKQLAVAGELFF | TGTGCCAGCAAACAACTAGCAGTTGCCGGGGAGCTGTTTTTT | TRBJ2-2 | TRBV7-9 | . | .
CASRTSQETQYF | TGTGCCAGCAGGACCTCCCAAGAGACCCAGTACTTC | TRBJ2-5 | TRBV6-6 | . | .
CATSEGGVSGELFF | TGTGCCACCAGTGAAGGGGGTGTCTCCGGGGAGCTGTTTTTT | TRBJ2-2 | TRBV24-1 | . | .
CSARGDRQETQYF | TGCAGTGCTAGAGGGGACCGCCAGGAGACCCAGTACTTC | TRBJ2-5 | TRBV20-1 | . | .
CSAIGGRATNEKLFF | TGCAGTGCTATCGGGGGCAGAGCAACTAATGAAAAACTGTTTTTT | TRBJ1-4 | TRBV20-1 | . | .
CSAPERSNQPQHF | TGCAGTGCTCCCGAACGATCCAATCAGCCCCAGCATTTT | TRBJ1-5 | TRBV20-1 | once | .
CASSQLAGTPDTQYF | TGCGCCAGCAGCCAGCTAGCGGGCACTCCGGATACGCAGTATTTT | TRBJ2-3 | TRBV4-3 | . | TRBD2
CASTQKGQGFKVYGYTF | TGTGCCAGCACCCAAAAGGGACAGGGGTTTAAAGTGTATGGCTACACCTTC | TRBJ1-2 | TRBV6-1 | . | TRBD1
CASSPQGRPYEQYF | TGTGCCAGCAGCCCCCAGGGCCGTCCCTACGAGCAGTACTTC | TRBJ2-7 | TRBV28 | . | .
CASTSIPGAEYSPLHF | TGTGCCAGCACTTCTATTCCCGGGGCTGAGTATTCACCCCTCCACTTT | TRBJ1-6 | TRBV12-3/TRBV12-4 | . | .
CASSVDGQGYEQYF | TGTGCCAGCAGCGTAGACGGGCAGGGCTACGAGCAGTACTTC | TRBJ2-7 | TRBV9 | . | .
CASSLALTGPTDTQYF | TGCGCCAGCAGCTTGGCTTTGACAGGGCCCACAGATACGCAGTATTTT | TRBJ2-3 | TRBV5-1 | . | TRBD1
CASRVGRNNLGSPLHF | TGTGCCAGCAGGGTTGGACGGAACAATCTTGGTTCACCCCTCCACTTT | TRBJ1-6 | TRBV2 | . | .
CSVGPNGGSGELFF | TGCAGCGTGGGGCCTAACGGAGGGTCCGGGGAGCTGTTTTTT | TRBJ2-2 | TRBV29-1 | . | .
CASSLQMGDYGYTF | TGCGCCAGCAGCCTCCAGATGGGGGACTATGGCTACACCTTC | TRBJ1-2 | TRBV4-1 | . | .
CASSAGQVAFF | TGTGCCAGCAGCGCGGGCCAGGTAGCTTTCTTT | TRBJ1-1 | TRBV6-1 | . | .
CASTPPGTYGYTF | TGTGCCAGCACCCCGCCGGGTACATATGGCTACACCTTC | TRBJ1-2 | TRBV9 | . | .
CSARVGSGYGYTF | TGCAGTGCTAGAGTCGGTAGCGGCTATGGCTACACCTTC | TRBJ1-2 | TRBV20-1 | . | .
CASSQVLQGALGKLFF | TGTGCCAGCAGCCAAGTCCTACAGGGGGCGTTAGGAAAACTGTTTTTT | TRBJ1-4 | TRBV3-1 | . | TRBD1
CATRVPEFYTEAFF | TGTGCCACCAGAGTCCCAGAGTTCTACACTGAAGCTTTCTTT | TRBJ1-1 | TRBV24-1 | . | .
CAWMMGQGPYEQYF | TGTGCCTGGATGATGGGACAGGGCCCCTACGAGCAGTACTTC | TRBJ2-7 | TRBV30 | . | TRBD1
CSASGTGRSAWETQYF | TGCAGCGCCTCCGGGACAGGGCGTTCGGCGTGGGAGACCCAGTACTTC | TRBJ2-5 | TRBV29-1 | . | TRBD1
CSGGTGGNYGYTF | TGCAGCGGCGGGACAGGGGGCAACTATGGCTACACCTTC | TRBJ1-2 | TRBV29-1 | . | TRBD1
CSVEGRGWKETQYF | TGCAGCGTTGAAGGTCGGGGTTGGAAGGAGACCCAGTACTTC | TRBJ2-5 | TRBV29-1 | . | .
CASSLSGTQYF | TGTGCCAGCAGTTTGTCAGGGACCCAGTACTTC | TRBJ2-5 | TRBV28 | . | .
CSVADGSGNTIYF | TGCAGCGTTGCGGACGGCTCTGGAAACACCATATATTTT | TRBJ1-3 | TRBV29-1 | once | .
CASSLAADRVSYNSPLHF | TGCGCCAGCAGCTTGGCCGCGGACAGGGTTTCGTATAATTCACCCCTCCACTTT | TRBJ1-6 | TRBV5-1 | . | TRBD1
CASSAGQVGNIQYF | TGTGCCAGCAGCGCGGGACAGGTTGGGAACATTCAGTACTTC | TRBJ2-4 | TRBV9 | . | TRBD1
CASSTWAEGTEAFF | TGTGCCAGCAGCACTTGGGCAGAGGGGACTGAAGCTTTCTTT | TRBJ1-1 | TRBV12-3/TRBV12-4 | . | .
CASSGQTGLTYNEQFF | TGTGCCAGCAGCGGTCAAACGGGACTAACCTACAATGAGCAGTTCTTC | TRBJ2-1 | TRBV7-2 | once | TRBD2
CASSLPGPGGRTQYF | TGTGCCAGCTCTCTGCCCGGACCGGGCGGGAGGACCCAGTACTTC | TRBJ2-5 | TRBV18 | . | TRBD2
CSVESRHQGAVAEAFF | TGCAGCGTTGAATCCCGGCACCAGGGGGCCGTCGCTGAAGCTTTCTTT | TRBJ1-1 | TRBV29-1 | . | TRBD1
CSVSYRGFSYNEQFF | TGCAGCGTCTCCTACAGGGGATTCTCCTACAATGAGCAGTTCTTC | TRBJ2-1 | TRBV29-1 | . | TRBD1
CATSDSGTVSYNEQFF | TGTGCCACCAGTGATTCGGGGACTGTTTCCTACAATGAGCAGTTCTTC | TRBJ2-1 | TRBV24-1 | . | .
CASSPGTGVNGNTIYF | TGTGCCAGCAGCCCTGGGACAGGGGTAAATGGAAACACCATATATTTT | TRBJ1-3 | TRBV3-1 | . | TRBD1
CASSWDYEQYF | TGTGCCAGCAGCTGGGACTACGAGCAGTACTTC | TRBJ2-7 | TRBV5-6 | few | .
CASSLSGHDSPLHF | TGTGCCAGCAGTCTCTCGGGGCATGATTCACCCCTCCACTTT | TRBJ1-6 | TRBV9 | . | .
CASSAGQGGQETQYF | TGCGCCAGCAGCGCGGGACAGGGGGGCCAAGAGACCCAGTACTTC | TRBJ2-5 | TRBV5-1 | . | TRBD1
CASSSRGNENTEAFF | TGTGCCAGCAGTTCCCGTGGAAATGAGAACACTGAAGCTTTCTTT | TRBJ1-1 | TRBV27 | . | .
CANQQGADQPQHF | TGTGCCAATCAACAGGGGGCCGATCAGCCCCAGCATTTT | TRBJ1-5 | TRBV2 | once | TRBD1
CASSLGTAYGYTF | TGCGCCAGCAGCTTGGGGACGGCCTATGGCTACACCTTC | TRBJ1-2 | TRBV5-1 | . | .
CSASFGALYGYTF | TGCAGTGCTAGTTTCGGGGCGCTTTATGGCTACACCTTC | TRBJ1-2 | TRBV20-1 | . | .
CASSRVGRDIQYF | TGTGCCAGCAGCCGGGTGGGTAGGGACATTCAGTACTTC | TRBJ2-4 | TRBV12-3/TRBV12-4 | . | .
CATGRKNREDTEAFF | TGTGCCACCGGACGTAAAAACAGGGAGGATACTGAAGCTTTCTTT | TRBJ1-1 | TRBV15 | . | .